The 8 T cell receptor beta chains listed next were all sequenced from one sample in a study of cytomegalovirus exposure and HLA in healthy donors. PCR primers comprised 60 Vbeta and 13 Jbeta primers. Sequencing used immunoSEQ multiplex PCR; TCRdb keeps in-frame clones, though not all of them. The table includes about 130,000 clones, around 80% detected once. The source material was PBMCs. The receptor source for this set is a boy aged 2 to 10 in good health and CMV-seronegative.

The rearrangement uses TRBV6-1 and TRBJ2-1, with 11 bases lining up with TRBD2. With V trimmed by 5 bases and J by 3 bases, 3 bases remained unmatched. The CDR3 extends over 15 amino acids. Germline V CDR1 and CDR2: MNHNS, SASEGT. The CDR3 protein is CASSHTSGGYNEQFF. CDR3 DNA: TGTGCCAGCAGTCACACTAGCGGGGGCTACAATGAGCAGTTCTTC.

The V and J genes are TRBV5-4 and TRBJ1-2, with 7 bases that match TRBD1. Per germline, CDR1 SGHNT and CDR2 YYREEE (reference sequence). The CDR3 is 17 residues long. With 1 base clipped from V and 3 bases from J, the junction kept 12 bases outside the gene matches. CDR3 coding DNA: TGTGCCAGCAGCTTGATGGACAGGCCAACGGTAGACTATGGCTACACCTTC. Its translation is CASSLMDRPTVDYGYTF.

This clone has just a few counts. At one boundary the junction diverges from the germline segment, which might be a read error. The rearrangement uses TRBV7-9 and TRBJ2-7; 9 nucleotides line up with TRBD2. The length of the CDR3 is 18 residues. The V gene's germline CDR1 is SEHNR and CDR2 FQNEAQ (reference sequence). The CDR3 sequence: CSSSSTLGEAGGFYEQYF. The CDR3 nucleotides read TGTTCCAGCAGCTCCACCCTGGGCGAAGCGGGGGGCTTCTACGAGCAGTACTTC.

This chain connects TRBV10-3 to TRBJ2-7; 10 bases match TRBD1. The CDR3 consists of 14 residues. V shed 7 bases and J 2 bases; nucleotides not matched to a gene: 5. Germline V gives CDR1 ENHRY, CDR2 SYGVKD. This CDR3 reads CAIIPGTGAYEQYF. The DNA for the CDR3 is TGTGCCATCATTCCCGGGACAGGGGCCTACGAGCAGTACTTC.

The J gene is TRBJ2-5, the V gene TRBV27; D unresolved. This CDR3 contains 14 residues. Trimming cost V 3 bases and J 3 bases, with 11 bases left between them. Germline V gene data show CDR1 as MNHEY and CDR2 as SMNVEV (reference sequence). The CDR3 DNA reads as TGTGCCAGCAGTTTTTATTGGTTAGAAGAGACCCAGTACTTC. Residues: CASSFYWLEETQYF.

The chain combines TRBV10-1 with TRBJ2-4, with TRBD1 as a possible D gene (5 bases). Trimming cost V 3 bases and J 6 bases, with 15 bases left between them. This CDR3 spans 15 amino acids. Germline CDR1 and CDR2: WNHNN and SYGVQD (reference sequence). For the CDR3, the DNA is TGCGCCAGCAGTGATTCAGGGCAGGGTATAAACATTCAGTACTTC. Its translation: CASSDSGQGINIQYF.

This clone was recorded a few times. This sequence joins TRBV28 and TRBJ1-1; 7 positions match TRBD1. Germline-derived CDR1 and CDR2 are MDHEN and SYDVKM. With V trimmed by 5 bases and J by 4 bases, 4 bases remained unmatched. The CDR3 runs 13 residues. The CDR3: CASSHRGGTEAFF. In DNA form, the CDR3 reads TGTGCCAGCAGTCACAGGGGAGGCACTGAAGCTTTCTTT.

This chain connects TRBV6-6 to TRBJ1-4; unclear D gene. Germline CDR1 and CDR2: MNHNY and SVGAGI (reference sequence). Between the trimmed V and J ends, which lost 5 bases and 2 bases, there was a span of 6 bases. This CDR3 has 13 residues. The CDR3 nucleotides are TGTGCCAGCAGTCGTCTTACTAATGAAAAACTGTTTTTT. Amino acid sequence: CASSRLTNEKLFF.